The T cell receptor (beta chain) described here comes from a study of blood T cell repertoires in COVID-19. The ends lost 4 bases at V and 4 bases at J; junction bases unmatched: 6. The germline V gene encodes CDR1 LGHDT and CDR2 YNNKEL (reference sequence). The CDR3 consists of 15 residues. The data were produced by immunoSEQ multiplex PCR, yet TCRdb's version contains in-frame clones alone and is incomplete. The repertoire consists of about 210,000 clones, with more than 70% occurring once and the leading ten covering around 1.5%. J is TRBJ2-7 and V is TRBV3-1 (or the pseudogene TRBV3-2); 11 positions match TRBD1. This receptor was taken from a man between 18 and 29 years old with active or convalescent COVID-19. The material sequenced was peripheral blood. Here the CDR3 DNA reads TGTGCCAGCAGCCCCGGACAGGGGGCGTTGTACGAGCAGTACTTC. Its protein is CASSPGQGALYEQYF.